The rows below give T cell receptor beta chains drawn from one sample of a study of tumor and adjacent non-tumor tissue in lung cancer. MiXCR, run by TCRdb on the multiplex PCR reads, gives a single entry per CDR3 protein. The sample lists around 71,000 distinct CDR3 sequences, over 55% occurring once. The sequenced sample consisted of lung tumor tissue. Receptor source: a woman aged 40 to 55 with non-small cell lung cancer. Both conserved end residues are part of each CDR3. The D gene is left open where the match is weak. Rows may omit the clone size; those that give it use once, few, many or a size class.

CDR3aa: CASSRLYSNQPQHF
CDR3nt: TGTGCCAGTAGCCGACTCTATAGCAATCAGCCCCAGCATTTT
v_gene: TRBV12-3/TRBV12-4
j_gene: TRBJ1-5
abundance: .
d_gene: .

CDR3aa: CANSEARDNNYGYTF
CDR3nt: TGTGCCAACAGTGAAGCGCGTGATAATAACTATGGCTACACCTTC
v_gene: TRBV6-1
j_gene: TRBJ1-2
abundance: .
d_gene: .

CDR3aa: CASSLRTVGTVNEKLFF
CDR3nt: TGTGCCAGCAGCTTGAGGACGGTGGGAACAGTTAATGAAAAACTGTTTTTT
v_gene: TRBV5-1
j_gene: TRBJ1-4
abundance: .
d_gene: .

CDR3aa: CSVVYGNTEVFF
CDR3nt: TGCAGCGTTGTGTACGGGAACACTGAAGTTTTCTTT
v_gene: TRBV29-1
j_gene: TRBJ1-1
abundance: .
d_gene: .

CDR3aa: CARNGQEGGISEKLFF
CDR3nt: TGTGCCAGGAATGGGCAAGAGGGGGGGATCAGTGAAAAATTGTTTTTT
v_gene: TRBV6-1
j_gene: TRBJ1-4
abundance: .
d_gene: .

CDR3aa: CVSRLAPSTGELFF
CDR3nt: TGTGTCAGCAGACTAGCTCCGAGCACCGGGGAGCTGTTTTTT
v_gene: TRBV6-5
j_gene: TRBJ2-2
abundance: .
d_gene: TRBD2

CDR3aa: CASSPGSHYAYTF
CDR3nt: TGTGCCAGCAGTCCCGGGAGTCATTATGCCTACACCTTC
v_gene: TRBV6-5
j_gene: TRBJ1-2
abundance: .
d_gene: .

CDR3aa: CVSNLEGPGNTIYF
CDR3nt: TGTGTCAGCAACTTAGAGGGACCTGGAAACACCATATATTTT
v_gene: TRBV11-2
j_gene: TRBJ1-3
abundance: .
d_gene: .

CDR3aa: CASSSGTGGADTQYF
CDR3nt: TGTGCCAGCAGTTCCGGGACAGGGGGTGCAGATACGCAGTATTTT
v_gene: TRBV6-6
j_gene: TRBJ2-3
abundance: few
d_gene: TRBD1

CDR3aa: CASRPPIAEGTNTQYF
CDR3nt: TGTGCTAGCAGGCCTCCTATAGCGGAGGGTACAAATACTCAGTATTTT
v_gene: TRBV11-2
j_gene: TRBJ2-3
abundance: .
d_gene: .

CDR3aa: CASSLAGSAKNIQYF
CDR3nt: TGTGCCAGCAGTCTAGCGGGTTCTGCCAAAAACATTCAGTACTTC
v_gene: TRBV28
j_gene: TRBJ2-4
abundance: many
d_gene: TRBD2

CDR3aa: CASSLEGVLGPTDTQYF
CDR3nt: TGTGCCAGCAGTTTAGAGGGGGTACTAGGCCCCACAGATACGCAGTATTTC
v_gene: TRBV11-3
j_gene: TRBJ2-3
abundance: .
d_gene: .

CDR3aa: CASSPYPPYNSYEQYF
CDR3nt: TGCGCCAGCAGCCCTTACCCCCCGTACAACTCCTACGAGCAGTACTTC
v_gene: TRBV4-1
j_gene: TRBJ2-7
abundance: .
d_gene: .

CDR3aa: CASRPSPGIGNEEFF
CDR3nt: TGCGCCAGCAGACCGAGTCCTGGGATTGGAAATGAGGAATTCTTC
v_gene: TRBV23-1
j_gene: TRBJ2-1
abundance: .
d_gene: .

CDR3aa: CASNPGISGMADTQYF
CDR3nt: TGTGCCTCGAATCCCGGGATTAGCGGGATGGCAGATACGCAGTATTTT
v_gene: TRBV10-3
j_gene: TRBJ2-3
abundance: .
d_gene: TRBD2

CDR3aa: CSAREQTQTQYF
CDR3nt: TGCAGTGCTAGAGAACAAACACAGACCCAGTACTTC
v_gene: TRBV20-1
j_gene: TRBJ2-5
abundance: many
d_gene: .

CDR3aa: CASSLPGGKAGELFF
CDR3nt: TGTGCCAGCAGTTTGCCGGGGGGGAAGGCCGGGGAGCTGTTTTTT
v_gene: TRBV28
j_gene: TRBJ2-2
abundance: .
d_gene: TRBD2

CDR3aa: CASRRRDRSHETPYF
CDR3nt: TGTGCCAGCAGACGACGTGACAGGTCCCATGAGACCCCGTACTTC
v_gene: TRBV6-6
j_gene: TRBJ2-5
abundance: .
d_gene: .

CDR3aa: CVISESREYQFF
CDR3nt: TGTGTCATCAGTGAGTCTCGGGAGTATCAGTTCTTC
v_gene: TRBV10-3
j_gene: TRBJ2-1
abundance: .
d_gene: .

CDR3aa: CASILRVGYEPQHF
CDR3nt: TGTGCCAGCATACTGAGGGTCGGGTATGAGCCCCAGCATTTT
v_gene: TRBV28
j_gene: TRBJ1-5
abundance: .
d_gene: .

CDR3aa: CGSSPVAVNTGAFF
CDR3nt: TGTGGCAGCAGCCCGGTGGCAGTGAACACTGGAGCTTTCTTT
v_gene: TRBV13
j_gene: TRBJ1-1
abundance: .
d_gene: .

CDR3aa: CASCQDGPNQPQHF
CDR3nt: TGTGCCAGCTGCCAAGATGGCCCGAATCAACCCCAGCATTTT
v_gene: TRBV4-2
j_gene: TRBJ1-5
abundance: .
d_gene: .

CDR3aa: CANSRGQEFSYNEQFF
CDR3nt: TGTGCCAACAGCAGGGGACAGGAGTTCTCCTACAATGAGCAGTTCTTC
v_gene: TRBV5-4
j_gene: TRBJ2-1
abundance: .
d_gene: TRBD1

CDR3aa: CASSLIFVHSGELFF
CDR3nt: TGTGCCAGCAGCTTAATTTTTGTCCACAGCGGGGAGCTGTTTTTT
v_gene: TRBV5-5
j_gene: TRBJ2-2
abundance: .
d_gene: .

CDR3aa: CASSLMGGHTGELFF
CDR3nt: TGTGCCAGTAGCTTAATGGGGGGACACACCGGGGAGCTGTTTTTT
v_gene: TRBV11-3
j_gene: TRBJ2-2
abundance: .
d_gene: .

CDR3aa: CVSSPRQEFGELFF
CDR3nt: TGTGTCAGCAGCCCCCGACAGGAATTCGGGGAGCTGTTTTTT
v_gene: TRBV11-2
j_gene: TRBJ2-2
abundance: .
d_gene: .

CDR3aa: CASRDTIVSYEQYF
CDR3nt: TGTGCCAGCAGAGATACAATCGTTTCCTACGAGCAGTACTTC
v_gene: TRBV11-2
j_gene: TRBJ2-7
abundance: .
d_gene: .

CDR3aa: CACGLEGDSNQPQHF
CDR3nt: TGTGCTTGCGGCCTGGAGGGTGATAGCAATCAGCCCCAGCATTTT
v_gene: TRBV12-3/TRBV12-4
j_gene: TRBJ1-5
abundance: .
d_gene: .

CDR3aa: CANNLTGSKNIQYF
CDR3nt: TGTGCCAACAACCTCACGGGCAGTAAAAACATTCAATACTTC
v_gene: TRBV11-2
j_gene: TRBJ2-4
abundance: .
d_gene: .

CDR3aa: CASSVSNRQYF
CDR3nt: TGTGCCAGCAGCGTATCTAACCGGCAGTATTTT
v_gene: TRBV11-2
j_gene: TRBJ2-3
abundance: .
d_gene: .

CDR3aa: CTSSLGQGADEKLFF
CDR3nt: TGTACCAGCAGTTTAGGACAGGGGGCTGATGAAAAACTGTTTTTT
v_gene: TRBV28
j_gene: TRBJ1-4
abundance: few
d_gene: TRBD1

CDR3aa: CASSYRSGDYELYF
CDR3nt: TGTGCCAGCAGTTACAGGTCAGGCGACTACGAGCTGTACTTC
v_gene: TRBV6-2/TRBV6-3
j_gene: TRBJ2-7
abundance: once
d_gene: .

CDR3aa: CASQGQPNQSQHF
CDR3nt: TGTGCCAGCCAAGGACAGCCCAATCAGTCCCAGCATTTT
v_gene: TRBV28
j_gene: TRBJ1-5
abundance: .
d_gene: .

CDR3aa: CATIEDSPTGELFF
CDR3nt: TGTGCCACCATTGAGGACAGCCCCACCGGGGAGCTGTTCTTT
v_gene: TRBV24-1
j_gene: TRBJ2-2
abundance: .
d_gene: .

CDR3aa: CSVDQGASGKLSF
CDR3nt: TGCAGCGTTGATCAGGGGGCCAGTGGAAAGCTGTCTTTT
v_gene: TRBV29-1
j_gene: TRBJ1-4
abundance: once
d_gene: TRBD1

CDR3aa: CANSSNTEAFF
CDR3nt: TGTGCCAATAGCTCGAACACTGAAGCTTTCTTT
v_gene: TRBV11-1
j_gene: TRBJ1-1
abundance: .
d_gene: .

CDR3aa: CASRQGPRPGLSKSSYNEQFF
CDR3nt: TGTGCCAGCAGGCAAGGTCCCCGCCCGGGACTATCGAAAAGCTCCTACAATGAGCAGTTCTTC
v_gene: TRBV14
j_gene: TRBJ2-1
abundance: .
d_gene: TRBD2

CDR3aa: CPSSLRDRGDTQYF
CDR3nt: TGTCCCAGCAGCTTACGGGACAGGGGGGATACACAATATTTT
v_gene: TRBV11-2
j_gene: TRBJ2-3
abundance: .
d_gene: TRBD1

CDR3aa: CAIIEVLGGGNQPQHF
CDR3nt: TGCGCCATCATTGAGGTCCTGGGGGGGGGTAATCAGCCCCAGCATTTT
v_gene: TRBV10-3
j_gene: TRBJ1-5
abundance: .
d_gene: .

CDR3aa: CSSSSGQGFSGANVLTF
CDR3nt: TGCTCCAGCAGTTCGGGACAGGGTTTCTCTGGGGCCAACGTCCTGACTTTC
v_gene: TRBV5-1
j_gene: TRBJ2-6
abundance: .
d_gene: TRBD1

CDR3aa: CASTNEGGRSPYEQYF
CDR3nt: TGTGCCAGCACCAACGAGGGGGGAAGGTCTCCCTACGAGCAGTACTTC
v_gene: TRBV6-2/TRBV6-3
j_gene: TRBJ2-7
abundance: many
d_gene: .

CDR3aa: CAGSLERTGGGRQETQYF
CDR3nt: TGTGCAGGCAGCTTAGAGAGAACTGGTGGGGGTCGGCAAGAGACCCAGTACTTC
v_gene: TRBV11-2
j_gene: TRBJ2-5
abundance: .
d_gene: .

CDR3aa: CDSSFDGTATGELFF
CDR3nt: TGTGACAGCAGTTTCGATGGGACTGCCACAGGGGAGCTGTTTTTT
v_gene: TRBV12-3/TRBV12-4
j_gene: TRBJ2-2
abundance: .
d_gene: .

CDR3aa: CASSYLFGGRGSEAIF
CDR3nt: TGTGCCAGCAGCTATTTATTCGGGGGGCGGGGATCTGAAGCTATCTTT
v_gene: TRBV11-2
j_gene: TRBJ1-1
abundance: .
d_gene: .

CDR3aa: CASRTGTSEVGADTQYF
CDR3nt: TGTGCCAGTAGAACCGGGACTAGCGAGGTGGGCGCAGATACGCAGTATTTT
v_gene: TRBV6-6
j_gene: TRBJ2-3
abundance: .
d_gene: TRBD2

CDR3aa: CASNFAPPGLAGEQYF
CDR3nt: TGTGCCAGCAACTTCGCTCCACCGGGACTAGCGGGTGAACAGTACTTC
v_gene: TRBV11-2
j_gene: TRBJ2-7
abundance: .
d_gene: TRBD2

CDR3aa: CASSPQGMGTTDTQYF
CDR3nt: TGTGCCAGCAGCCCACAGGGCATGGGAACCACAGATACGCAGTATTTT
v_gene: TRBV11-2
j_gene: TRBJ2-3
abundance: few
d_gene: .

CDR3aa: CASSLLADEQFF
CDR3nt: TGTGCCAGCAGTCTTTTAGCAGATGAGCAGTTCTTC
v_gene: TRBV6-1
j_gene: TRBJ2-1
abundance: many
d_gene: .

CDR3aa: CVSSSSDTQSSPLHF
CDR3nt: TGTGTCAGCAGCTCAAGTGACACTCAGAGTTCTCCCCTCCACTTT
v_gene: TRBV5-6
j_gene: TRBJ1-6
abundance: .
d_gene: .

CDR3aa: CSARDISYEQYF
CDR3nt: TGCAGTGCTAGGGACATATCCTACGAGCAGTACTTC
v_gene: TRBV20-1
j_gene: TRBJ2-7
abundance: many
d_gene: .